Listed here are 24 T cell receptor beta chains from one sample, sequenced in a study of blood T cell repertoires in COVID-19. The table came from immunoSEQ multiplex PCR; TCRdb's copy has only in-frame clones and leaves some out. This table holds 98,000 or so clones, just over 70% found once. Sequencing used peripheral blood. Every receptor here comes from a middle-aged woman with acute or convalescent COVID-19.

The rearrangement uses TRBV2 and TRBJ1-2; 7 nucleotides match TRBD1. Germline CDR1 and CDR2: SNHLY and FYNNEI. J lost 5 bases, V lost 8 bases, and 14 bases had no gene match. This CDR3 is 15 amino acids long. CDR3: CASVPTPGQIYGYTF. The CDR3 bases are TGTGCCAGCGTTCCCACCCCGGGACAGATATATGGCTACACCTTC.

The chain recombines TRBV11-2 with TRBJ2-7; D perhaps matches TRBD1 (6 bases). V shed 5 bases and J shed 0 bases, with 26 bases lying between them. The CDR3 runs to 19 residues. Germline V gives CDR1 SGHAT, CDR2 FQNNGV. The CDR3: CASSHTKLIPGHSSYEQYF. Here the CDR3 DNA reads TGTGCCAGCAGCCATACAAAACTAATACCGGGACATAGCTCCTACGAGCAGTACTTC.

In its sample, this clone was seen once. J is TRBJ2-5 and V is TRBV24-1; 14 nucleotides match TRBD2. This CDR3 has 17 residues. Germline V CDR1 and CDR2: KGHDR, SFDVKD. J gave up 1 base and V 5 bases, and 5 bases lay outside the gene matches. Here the CDR3 reads CATSGWGLAGAQETQYF. CDR3 sequence (DNA): TGTGCCACCAGTGGGTGGGGACTAGCGGGGGCCCAAGAGACCCAGTACTTC.

J is TRBJ1-1 and V is TRBV5-1; D is unresolved. The length of the CDR3 is 14 residues. V dropped 0 bases and J dropped 4 bases, with 10 bases sitting between them. Germline CDR1 reads SGHRS; CDR2 reads YFSETQ. CDR3 nucleotides: TGCGCCAGCAGCTTGGCCGACATCGTCACTGAAGCTTTCTTT. The encoded protein is CASSLADIVTEAFF.

The CDR3 sequence is CASSLSGTGHTEAFF. The CDR3 region has the DNA TGTGCCAGCAGCTTGTCCGGGACAGGGCACACTGAAGCTTTCTTT. The chain uses TRBV5-5 and TRBJ1-1; 9 positions match TRBD1. The germline CDR1 and CDR2 sequences are SGHKS and YYEKEE (reference sequence). The CDR3 covers 15 residues. V shed 1 base and J 3 bases; nucleotides not matched to a gene: 4. Based on the CDR3 plus reference TRBV5-5 and TRBJ1-1, the full variable domain is DAGVTQSPTHLIKTRGQQVTLRCSPISGHKSVSWYQQVLGQGPQFIFQYYEKEERGRGNFPDRFSARQFPNYSSELNVNALLLGDSALYLCASSLSGTGHTEAFFGQGTRLTVV.

The chain combines TRBV7-2 with TRBJ1-3; 10 bases line up with TRBD1. V shed 5 bases and J 4 bases; nucleotides not matched to a gene: 5. The CDR3 consists of 15 residues. Germline-derived CDR1 and CDR2 are SGHTA and FQGNSA. The CDR3 sequence is CASSSGTGDGNTIYF. The DNA for the CDR3 is TGTGCCAGCAGCAGTGGGACAGGGGACGGAAACACCATATATTTT. Complete variable domain (other parts from reference TRBV7-2 and TRBJ1-3): GAGVSQSPSNKVTEKGKDVELRCDPISGHTALYWYRQSLGQGLEFLIYFQGNSAPDKSGLPSDRFSAERTGGSVSTLTIQRTQQEDSAVYLCASSSGTGDGNTIYFGEGSWLTVV.

This clone was seen more than once but under ten times. One junction end does not reproduce the germline sequence, and a read error may be involved. The V gene is TRBV5-1, the J gene TRBJ2-5; the match to TRBD2 covers 8 bases. This CDR3 is built from 15 residues. CDR1 and CDR2 (germline): SGHRS, YFSETQ. This chain's CDR3 is CASNLAGGIGETQYF. DNA for the CDR3: TGCGCCAGCAACTTGGCGGGGGGTATCGGGGAGACCCAGTACTTC.

This chain connects TRBV19 to TRBJ2-1; maybe TRBD2 (7 bases). Germline values: CDR1 LNHDA, CDR2 SQIVND (reference sequence). V was clipped by 5 bases and J by 7 bases, with 18 bases between them. The CDR3 sequence is 15 residues long. CDR3 bases: TGTGCCAGTAGTCTCTGGGGGGGGGCGTGGAATGAGCAGTTCTTC. It is translated as CASSLWGGAWNEQFF.

In this sample, this clone turned up once. The chain is built from TRBV5-6 and TRBJ1-1; no clear D. Trimming took 2 bases from V and 3 from J, leaving 14 bases between them. CDR3 length equals 15 residues. The germline gives CDR1 SGHDT, CDR2 YYEEEE. The CDR3 is CASSFVGQAYTEAFF. The DNA for the CDR3 is TGTGCCAGCAGCTTTGTCGGCCAGGCTTACACTGAAGCTTTCTTT.

The V and J genes are TRBV10-3 and TRBJ2-7; 15 bases align to TRBD2. CDR1 is ENHRY and CDR2 is SYGVKD in the germline V gene. V lost 5 bases and J lost 0; bases outside the gene matches: 5. CDR3 length: 17 amino acids. The CDR3 reads CAISSGTSGGTSYEQYF. In nucleotides, the CDR3 is TGTGCCATCAGTTCCGGGACTAGCGGGGGGACCTCCTACGAGCAGTACTTC.

This clone was observed a handful of times. The chain recombines TRBV30 with TRBJ2-7; possibly TRBD1 for D (5 bases). The CDR3 sequence is 14 residues long. V gave up 0 bases and J gave up 3 bases, with 12 bases separating them. The germline gives CDR1 GTSNPN, CDR2 SVGIG (reference sequence). Here the CDR3 reads CAWSVETESYEQYF. CDR3 DNA: TGTGCCTGGAGTGTAGAGACAGAAAGCTACGAGCAGTACTTC.

This sequence joins TRBV5-4 and TRBJ2-5; D may be TRBD2 (5 bases). V lost 5 bases and J 3 bases, leaving 11 bases between the germline ends. CDR3 length: 13 residues. Germline-derived CDR1 and CDR2 are SGHNT and YYREEE (reference sequence). The CDR3 nucleotides read TGTGCCAGCAGTCCCACTAGGGAAGAGACCCAGTACTTC. Translated: CASSPTREETQYF.

This clone has just one count. CDR3 in DNA: TGTGCCAGCTCACCACCATGGACAGGGCTGGGGGATACGCAGTATTTT. It yields the protein CASSPPWTGLGDTQYF. This chain joins TRBV18 and TRBJ2-3; 8 bases map to TRBD1. The germline CDR1 and CDR2 sequences are KGHSH and LQKENI. V gave up 0 bases and J gave up 6 bases; unmatched junction bases: 8. This CDR3 contains 16 residues.

The chain links TRBV7-9 to TRBJ1-3, with D hard to call. Germline V gene sequence: CDR1 SEHNR, CDR2 FQNEAQ (reference sequence). Trimming removed 5 bases at V and 7 bases at J, with 15 bases between. This CDR3 comprises 14 residues. The CDR3 protein is CASSPQRIGNTIYF. The CDR3 nucleotides read TGTGCCAGCAGCCCACAGCGGATTGGGAACACCATATATTTT.

The chain recombines TRBV27 with TRBJ1-1; possibly TRBD1 for D (6 bases). The V gene's germline CDR1 is MNHEY and CDR2 SMNVEV (reference sequence). The length of the CDR3 is 14 residues. V lost 5 bases to trimming and J lost 6 bases, with 16 bases between them. CDR3 nucleotides: TGTGCCAGCAGTACAAACAGGGAGGGGTCTGAAGCTTTCTTT. Amino acids: CASSTNREGSEAFF.

This rearrangement joins TRBV27 to TRBJ1-1; D is perhaps TRBD1 (6 bases). This CDR3 has 13 amino acids. Germline CDR1 MNHEY, CDR2 SMNVEV (reference sequence). V shed 8 bases and J shed 11 bases, with 21 bases lying between them. CDR3: CASCQSQGLRAFF. Written as DNA, the CDR3 is TGTGCCAGCTGCCAGTCCCAGGGGCTGAGGGCTTTCTTT.

J is TRBJ2-5 and V is TRBV11-2, with 9 bases aligning to TRBD1. There are 15 residues in the CDR3. Germline V lookup: CDR1 SGHAT, CDR2 FQNNGV. Trimming took 5 bases from V and 0 from J; bases not matched to a gene: 4. CDR3: CASSLGDRDQETQYF. DNA for the CDR3: TGTGCCAGCAGCCTGGGGGACAGGGACCAAGAGACCCAGTACTTC.

The chain uses TRBV24-1 and TRBJ2-7; 10 nucleotides line up with TRBD1. The germline CDR1 and CDR2 sequences are KGHDR and SFDVKD. The CDR3 spans 17 residues. The J segment lost 6 bases and the V segment lost 4 bases, leaving 14 bases of the junction unmatched. The CDR3 reads CATSDSENPGQGTEQYF. CDR3 nucleotides: TGTGCCACCAGTGACTCAGAAAACCCGGGACAGGGGACCGAGCAGTACTTC.

As for this clone: Other DNA sequences of this sample code for an identical CDR3. This chain uses TRBV6-1 with TRBJ2-7; D may be TRBD2 (5 bases). The CDR3 runs to 14 residues. Per the germline V gene, CDR1 is MNHNS and CDR2 is SASEGT. With 1 base removed from V and 1 base from J, the gap between germline ends came to 8 bases. In DNA form, the CDR3 reads TGTGCCAGCAGTGAAGACCGGGATTCCTACGAGCAGTACTTC. This sequence encodes CASSEDRDSYEQYF.

The chain is built from TRBV20-1 and TRBJ1-1; 11 nucleotides match TRBD1. Germline V gene data show CDR1 as DFQATT and CDR2 as SNEGSKA (reference sequence). The CDR3 has 11 amino acids. Here the CDR3 reads CRTDRGLTAFF. The CDR3 DNA reads TGCAGGACGGACAGGGGGCTCACAGCTTTCTTT.

This chain uses TRBV7-3 with TRBJ1-1; a possible D gene is TRBD1 (5 bases). Germline V CDR1 and CDR2: SGHTA, FQGTGA. Trimming pared 5 bases from V and 4 bases from J, leaving 14 bases between. The CDR3 covers 14 residues. CDR3 region: CASSAIRVGTEAFF. For the CDR3, the DNA is TGTGCCAGCAGCGCGATCAGGGTTGGCACTGAAGCTTTCTTT.

The rearrangement uses TRBV5-5 and TRBJ2-1; 10 bases are a match to TRBD2. Trimming at V came to 4 bases and at J to 2 bases, leaving 6 bases not matched to a gene. The CDR3 extends over 16 amino acids. Germline-derived CDR1 and CDR2 are SGHKS and YYEKEE (reference sequence). This CDR3 is CASSHYGTSAYNEQFF. The CDR3 coding sequence is TGTGCCAGCAGCCATTATGGGACTAGCGCCTACAATGAGCAGTTCTTC.

The V and J genes are TRBV6-6 and TRBJ2-7; D gene unclear. Between the trimmed V and J ends, which lost 8 bases and 7 bases, there was a span of 15 bases. Per the germline V gene, CDR1 is MNHNY and CDR2 is SVGAGI (reference sequence). CDR3 length: 12 amino acids. DNA for the CDR3: TGTGCCAGCTCCAATGGGCCCCGGGAGCAGTACTTC. Translated: CASSNGPREQYF.

This chain joins TRBV2 and TRBJ2-5; D might be TRBD2 (5 bases). The CDR3 consists of 12 residues. CDR1 SNHLY and CDR2 FYNNEI come from the germline V gene. Deletions cut 8 bases from V and 1 base from J, with 8 bases between. CDR3 DNA sequence: TGTGCCAGCCTAGCATTCCAAGAGACCCAGTACTTC. Encoded protein: CASLAFQETQYF.